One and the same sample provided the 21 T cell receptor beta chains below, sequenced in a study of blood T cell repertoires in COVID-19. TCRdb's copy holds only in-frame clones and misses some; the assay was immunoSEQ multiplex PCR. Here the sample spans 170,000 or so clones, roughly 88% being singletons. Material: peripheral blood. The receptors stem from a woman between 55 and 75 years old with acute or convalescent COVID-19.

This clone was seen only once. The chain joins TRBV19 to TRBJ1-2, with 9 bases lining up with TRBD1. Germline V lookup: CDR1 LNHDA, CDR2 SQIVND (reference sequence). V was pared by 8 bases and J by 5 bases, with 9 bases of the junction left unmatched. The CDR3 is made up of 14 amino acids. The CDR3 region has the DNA TGTGCCAGTCTCCCCGGGGACAGGGATTATGGCTACACCTTC. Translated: CASLPGDRDYGYTF.

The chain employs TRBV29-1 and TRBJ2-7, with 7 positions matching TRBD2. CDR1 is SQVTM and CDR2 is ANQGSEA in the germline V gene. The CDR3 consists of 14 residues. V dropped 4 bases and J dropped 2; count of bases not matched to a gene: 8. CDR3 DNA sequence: TGCAGCGTTGTAAGGCGGGGGTTGCCCTACGAGCAGTACTTC. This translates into CSVVRRGLPYEQYF.

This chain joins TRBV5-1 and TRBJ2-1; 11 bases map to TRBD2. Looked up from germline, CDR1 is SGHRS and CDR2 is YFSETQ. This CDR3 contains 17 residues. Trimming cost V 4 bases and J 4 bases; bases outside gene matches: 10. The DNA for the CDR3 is TGCGCCAGCAGCGTTACCCCGGGACTAGCGGTGTACAATGAGCAGTTCTTC. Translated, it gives CASSVTPGLAVYNEQFF.

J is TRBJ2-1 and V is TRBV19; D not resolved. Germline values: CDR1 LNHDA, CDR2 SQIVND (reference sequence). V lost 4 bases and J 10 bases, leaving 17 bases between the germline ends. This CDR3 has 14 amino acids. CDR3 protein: CASSTEIRLGEQFF. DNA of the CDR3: TGTGCCAGTAGTACCGAAATCAGGCTTGGCGAGCAGTTCTTC.

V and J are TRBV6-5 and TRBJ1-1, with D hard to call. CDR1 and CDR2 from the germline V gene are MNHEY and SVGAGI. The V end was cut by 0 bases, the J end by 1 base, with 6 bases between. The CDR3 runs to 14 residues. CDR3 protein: CASSYSPGNTEAFF. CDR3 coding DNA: TGTGCCAGCAGTTACTCGCCAGGGAACACTGAAGCTTTCTTT.

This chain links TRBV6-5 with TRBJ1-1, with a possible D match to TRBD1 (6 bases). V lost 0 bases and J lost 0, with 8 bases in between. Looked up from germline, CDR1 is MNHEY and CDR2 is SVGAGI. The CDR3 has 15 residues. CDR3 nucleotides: TGTGCCAGCAGTTACTCAGGGGGAGTGAACACTGAAGCTTTCTTT. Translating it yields CASSYSGGVNTEAFF.

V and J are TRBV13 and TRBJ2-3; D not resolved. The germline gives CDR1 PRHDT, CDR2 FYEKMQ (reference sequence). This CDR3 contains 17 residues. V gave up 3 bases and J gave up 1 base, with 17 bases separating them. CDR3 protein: CASSFSTATFRTDTQYF. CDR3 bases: TGTGCCAGCAGCTTCAGTACAGCTACCTTCCGCACAGATACGCAGTATTTT.

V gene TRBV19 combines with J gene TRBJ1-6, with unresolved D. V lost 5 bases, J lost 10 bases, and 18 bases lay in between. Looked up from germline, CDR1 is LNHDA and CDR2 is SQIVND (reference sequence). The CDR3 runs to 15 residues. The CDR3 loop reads CASSPWAIPGSPLHF. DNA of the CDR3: TGTGCCAGTAGTCCCTGGGCCATTCCTGGGTCACCCCTCCACTTT.

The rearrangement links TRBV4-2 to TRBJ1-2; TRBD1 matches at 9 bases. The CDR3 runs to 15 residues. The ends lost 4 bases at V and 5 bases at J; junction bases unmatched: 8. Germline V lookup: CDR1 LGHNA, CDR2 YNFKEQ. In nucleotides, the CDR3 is TGTGCCAGCAGCCCTATGGGACAGGGACCATATGGCTACACCTTC. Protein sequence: CASSPMGQGPYGYTF.

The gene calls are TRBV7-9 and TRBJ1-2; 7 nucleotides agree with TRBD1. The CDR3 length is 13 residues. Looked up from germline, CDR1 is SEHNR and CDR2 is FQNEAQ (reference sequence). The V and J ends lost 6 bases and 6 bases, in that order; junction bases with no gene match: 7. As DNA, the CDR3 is TGTGCCAGCAGTTTGGGACAGAGCCATGGCTACACCTTC. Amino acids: CASSLGQSHGYTF.

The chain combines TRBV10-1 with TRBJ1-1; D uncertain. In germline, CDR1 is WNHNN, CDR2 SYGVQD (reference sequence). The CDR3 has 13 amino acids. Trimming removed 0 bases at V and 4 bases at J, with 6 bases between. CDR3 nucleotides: TGCGCCAGCAGTGAGTCAGCGGTCACTGAAGCTTTCTTT. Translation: CASSESAVTEAFF.

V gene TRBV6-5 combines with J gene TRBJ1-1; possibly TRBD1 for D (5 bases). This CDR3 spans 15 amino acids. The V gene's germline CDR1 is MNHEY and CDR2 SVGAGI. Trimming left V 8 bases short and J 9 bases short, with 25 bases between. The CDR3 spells CASRTIPRGGVKAFF. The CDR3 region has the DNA TGTGCCAGCCGAACCATTCCGCGCGGGGGAGTGAAAGCTTTCTTT.

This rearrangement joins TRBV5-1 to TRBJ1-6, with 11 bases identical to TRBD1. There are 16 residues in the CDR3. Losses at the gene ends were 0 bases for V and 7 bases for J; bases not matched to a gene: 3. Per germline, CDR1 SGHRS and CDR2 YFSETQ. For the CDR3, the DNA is TGCGCCAGCAGCTTGGGGACAGGGGGCTACAATTCACCCCTCCACTTT. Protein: CASSLGTGGYNSPLHF.

The CDR3, as DNA: TGTGCCAGTAGTATACTAGGGACAGGGGCTACTAGCAATCAGCCCCAGCATTTT. Translated: CASSILGTGATSNQPQHF. This chain connects TRBV19 to TRBJ1-5, with 10 positions matching TRBD1. Germline values: CDR1 LNHDA, CDR2 SQIVND (reference sequence). V dropped 2 bases and J dropped 0; count of bases not matched to a gene: 7. The CDR3 is made up of 18 amino acids.

Written as DNA, the CDR3 is TGTGCCAGCAGTTTAGGGGGGACAGGGAGGAACACTGAAGCTTTCTTT. The encoded protein is CASSLGGTGRNTEAFF. V gene TRBV28 combines with J gene TRBJ1-1, with 9 positions matching TRBD1. The CDR3 totals 16 residues. The V gene's germline CDR1 is MDHEN and CDR2 SYDVKM. The trim removed 2 bases at V and 1 base at J, leaving 5 bases unmatched.

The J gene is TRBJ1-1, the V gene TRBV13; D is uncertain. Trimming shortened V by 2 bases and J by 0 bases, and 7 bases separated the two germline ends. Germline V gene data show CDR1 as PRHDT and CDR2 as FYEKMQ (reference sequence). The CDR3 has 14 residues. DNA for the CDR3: TGTGCCAGCAGCTTACAGATTATGAACACTGAAGCTTTCTTT. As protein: CASSLQIMNTEAFF.

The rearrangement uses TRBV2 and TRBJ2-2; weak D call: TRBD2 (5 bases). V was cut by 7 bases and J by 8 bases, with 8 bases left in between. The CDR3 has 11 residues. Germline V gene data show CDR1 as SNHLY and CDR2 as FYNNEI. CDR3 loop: CASIIAGELFF. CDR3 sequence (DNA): TGTGCCAGCATTATAGCGGGGGAGCTGTTTTTT.

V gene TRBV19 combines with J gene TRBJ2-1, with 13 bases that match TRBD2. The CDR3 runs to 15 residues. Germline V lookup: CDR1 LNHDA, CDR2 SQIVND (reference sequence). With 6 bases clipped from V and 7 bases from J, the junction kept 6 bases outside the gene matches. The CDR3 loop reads CASRPTSGGANEQFF. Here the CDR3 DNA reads TGTGCCAGTAGGCCAACTAGCGGGGGGGCAAATGAGCAGTTCTTC.

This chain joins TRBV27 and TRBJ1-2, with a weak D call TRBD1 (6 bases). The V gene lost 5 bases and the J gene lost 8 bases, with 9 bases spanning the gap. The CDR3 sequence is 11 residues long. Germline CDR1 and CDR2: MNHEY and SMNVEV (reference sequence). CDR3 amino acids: CASSEGGGYTF. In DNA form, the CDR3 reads TGTGCCAGCAGTGAGGGGGGGGGCTACACCTTC.

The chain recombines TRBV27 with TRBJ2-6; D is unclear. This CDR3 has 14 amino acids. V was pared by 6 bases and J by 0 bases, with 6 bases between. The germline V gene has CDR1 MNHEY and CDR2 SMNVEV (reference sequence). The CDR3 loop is CASSRSSGANVLTF. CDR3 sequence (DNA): TGTGCCAGCAGCCGGAGCTCTGGGGCCAACGTCCTGACTTTC.

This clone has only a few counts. In nucleotides, the CDR3 is TGTGCCAGCAGCCAGGGCACTGGGGCCAACGTCCTGACTTTC. Its protein product is CASSQGTGANVLTF. The V gene is TRBV3-1 (or the pseudogene TRBV3-2), the J gene TRBJ2-6; the D is unclear. CDR1 and CDR2 from the germline V gene are LGHDT and YNNKEL (reference sequence). V gave up 3 bases and J gave up 2 bases, with 5 bases separating them. The CDR3 consists of 14 residues.